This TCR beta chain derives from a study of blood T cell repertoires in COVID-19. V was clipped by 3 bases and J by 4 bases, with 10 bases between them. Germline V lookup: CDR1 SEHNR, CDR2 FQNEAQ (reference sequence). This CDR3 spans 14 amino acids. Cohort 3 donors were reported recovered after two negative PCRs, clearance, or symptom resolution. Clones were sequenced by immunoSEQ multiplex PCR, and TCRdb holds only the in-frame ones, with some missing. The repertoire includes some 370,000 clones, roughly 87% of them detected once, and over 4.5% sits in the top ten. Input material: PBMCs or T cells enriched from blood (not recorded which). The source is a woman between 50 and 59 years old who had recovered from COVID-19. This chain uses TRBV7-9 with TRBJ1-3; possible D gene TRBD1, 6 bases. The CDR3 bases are TGTGCCAGCAGCTTGAACAGGGACGGAAACACCATATATTTT. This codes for CASSLNRDGNTIYF.